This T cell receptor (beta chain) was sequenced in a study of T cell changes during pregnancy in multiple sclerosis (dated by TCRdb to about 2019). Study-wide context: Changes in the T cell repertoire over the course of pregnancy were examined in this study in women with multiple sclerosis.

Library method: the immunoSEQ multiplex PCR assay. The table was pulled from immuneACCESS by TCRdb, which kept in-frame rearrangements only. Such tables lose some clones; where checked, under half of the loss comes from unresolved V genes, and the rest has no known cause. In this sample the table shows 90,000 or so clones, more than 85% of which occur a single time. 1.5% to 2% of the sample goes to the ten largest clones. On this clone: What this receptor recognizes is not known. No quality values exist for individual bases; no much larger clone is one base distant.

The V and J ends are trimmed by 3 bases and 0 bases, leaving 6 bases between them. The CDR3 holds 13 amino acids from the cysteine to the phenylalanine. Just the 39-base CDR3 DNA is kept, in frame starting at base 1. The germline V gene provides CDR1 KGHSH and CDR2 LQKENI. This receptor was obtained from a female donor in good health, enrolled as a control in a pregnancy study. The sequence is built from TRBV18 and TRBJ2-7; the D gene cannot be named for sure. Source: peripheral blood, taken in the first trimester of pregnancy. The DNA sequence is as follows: TGTGCCAGCTCACCTTCATCCTCCTACGAGCAGTACTTC. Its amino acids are CASSPSSSYEQYF.